This T cell receptor beta chain derives from a study of molecular identifiers for immune sequencing clone quantification. MiXCR, applied by TCRdb to the PCR reads, yields one record per CDR3 protein. The sample carries 490,000 or so distinct CDR3 sequences, about 20% recorded once. Remarks on this clonotype: The germline gene is not matched at one end of the junction; a read error may be the cause.

This CDR3 is built from 11 residues. CDR1 is PRHDT and CDR2 is FYEKMQ in the germline V gene (reference sequence). Sequenced input: naive CD8+ T cells from blood, with Jurkat cell RNA spiked in. As for subset: FACS-sorted CD8+CD4-CCR7+CD45RA+ naive T cells. The origin of this receptor is a human donor in good health. Some libraries in this study had Jurkat cell RNA spiked in. The chain joins TRBV13 to TRBJ2-3; D unclear. The CDR3 loop reads CVSSLADTQYF. The CDR3 nucleotides read TGTGTCAGCAGCCTAGCAGATACGCAGTATTTT. Looking up the rest from reference TRBV13 and TRBJ2-3 gives the full variable domain: AAGVIQSPRHLIKEKRETATLKCYPIPRHDTVYWYQQGPGQDPQFLISFYEKMQSDKGSIPDRFSAQQFSDYHSELNMSSLELGDSALYFCVSSLADTQYFGPGTRLTVL.